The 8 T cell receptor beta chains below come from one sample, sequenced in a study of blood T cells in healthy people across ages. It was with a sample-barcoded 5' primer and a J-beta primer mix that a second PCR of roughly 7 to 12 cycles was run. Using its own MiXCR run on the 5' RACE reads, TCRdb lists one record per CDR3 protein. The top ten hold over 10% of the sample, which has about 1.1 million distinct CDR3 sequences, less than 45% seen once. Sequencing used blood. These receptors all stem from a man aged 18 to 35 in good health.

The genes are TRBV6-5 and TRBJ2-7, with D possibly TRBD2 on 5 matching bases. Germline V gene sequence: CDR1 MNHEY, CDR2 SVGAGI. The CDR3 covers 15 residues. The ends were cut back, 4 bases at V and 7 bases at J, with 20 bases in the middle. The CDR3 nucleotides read TGTGCCAGCAGTTCCGGCGCGACTAATCACAATGAGCAGTACTTC. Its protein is CASSSGATNHNEQYF.

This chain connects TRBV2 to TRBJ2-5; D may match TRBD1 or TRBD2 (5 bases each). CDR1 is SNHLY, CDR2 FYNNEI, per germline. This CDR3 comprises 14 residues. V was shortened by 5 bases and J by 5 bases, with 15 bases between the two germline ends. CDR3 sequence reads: CASSREGNTETQYF. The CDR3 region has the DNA TGTGCCAGCAGTAGAGAGGGGAATACTGAGACCCAGTACTTC.

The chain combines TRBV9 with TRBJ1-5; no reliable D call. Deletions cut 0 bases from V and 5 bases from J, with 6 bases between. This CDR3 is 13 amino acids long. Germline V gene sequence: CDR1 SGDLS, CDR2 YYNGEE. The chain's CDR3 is CASSVVGDQPQHF. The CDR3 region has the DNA TGTGCCAGCAGCGTAGTTGGGGATCAGCCCCAGCATTTT. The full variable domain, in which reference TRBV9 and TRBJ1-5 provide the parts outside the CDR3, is DSGVTQTPKHLITATGQRVTLRCSPRSGDLSVYWYQQSLDQGLQFLIQYYNGEERAKGNILERFSAQQFPDLHSELNLSSLELGDSALYFCASSVVGDQPQHFGDGTRLSIL.

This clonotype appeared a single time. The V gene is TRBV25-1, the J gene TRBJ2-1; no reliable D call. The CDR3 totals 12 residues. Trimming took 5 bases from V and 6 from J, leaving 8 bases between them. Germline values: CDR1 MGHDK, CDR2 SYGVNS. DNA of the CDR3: TGTGCCAGCAGTAGAGCCCGCAATGAGCAGTTCTTC. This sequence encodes CASSRARNEQFF.

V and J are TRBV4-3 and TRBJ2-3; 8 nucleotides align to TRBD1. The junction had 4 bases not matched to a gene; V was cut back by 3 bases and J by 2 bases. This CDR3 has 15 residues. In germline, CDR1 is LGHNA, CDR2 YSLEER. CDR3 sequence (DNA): TGCGCCAGCAGCCAGGGACAGGCGAACACAGATACGCAGTATTTT. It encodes CASSQGQANTDTQYF.

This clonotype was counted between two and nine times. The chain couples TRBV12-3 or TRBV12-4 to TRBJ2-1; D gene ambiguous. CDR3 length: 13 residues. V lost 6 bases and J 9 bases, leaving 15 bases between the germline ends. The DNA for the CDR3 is TGTGCCAGCAGCCCACCGGGTGGGTTTGAGCAGTTCTTC. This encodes CASSPPGGFEQFF.

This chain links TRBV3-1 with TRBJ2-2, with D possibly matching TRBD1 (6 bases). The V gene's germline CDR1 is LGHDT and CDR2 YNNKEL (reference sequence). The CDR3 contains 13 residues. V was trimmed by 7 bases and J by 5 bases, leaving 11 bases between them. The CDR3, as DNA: TGTGCCAGCAACGACAGGAAAACCGGGGAGCTGTTTTTT. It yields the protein CASNDRKTGELFF.

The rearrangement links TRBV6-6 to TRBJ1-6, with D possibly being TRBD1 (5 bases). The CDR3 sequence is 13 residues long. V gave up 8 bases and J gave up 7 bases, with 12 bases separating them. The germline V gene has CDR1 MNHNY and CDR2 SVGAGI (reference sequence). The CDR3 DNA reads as TGTGCCAGCCAGGGTTTGGAGAATTCACCCCTCCACTTT. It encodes CASQGLENSPLHF.